This TCR beta chain was retrieved from a study of cytomegalovirus exposure and HLA in healthy donors. In the study overall: Researchers found that roughly 81% of just under 400 genotyped donors fell within the Caucasian-associated ancestry cluster.

Germline CDR1 reads SGHDT; CDR2 reads YYEEEE. The CDR3 runs 13 residues. Trimming cost V 1 base and J 4 bases, with 6 bases left between them. Points from the study as a whole: With DRB1 most and HLA-C fewest, TCR association rates differed between HLA loci in a later analysis. Earlier analysis found most TCR beta V segments productive about 87% or about 30% of the time.

In the case of this clone: The antigen is undetermined.

PCR was performed using 60 Vbeta and 13 Jbeta primers. Profiled with immunoSEQ multiplex PCR; TCRdb holds only in-frame clones, not every one. The sample records over 100,000 clones, about 70% being singletons. The receptor comes from a woman aged 25 to 39 in good health and CMV-seronegative. The specimen was PBMCs. The genes are TRBV5-6 and TRBJ1-3; D call uncertain. DNA of the CDR3: TGTGCCAGCAGCTTGACGGGGGGAAACACCATATATTTT. Residues: CASSLTGGNTIYF.